This TCR beta chain was identified in a study of blood T cells in healthy people across ages (dated by TCRdb to between 2014 and 2017). Concerning the study at large: In model experiments, roughly one uniquely barcoded TCR beta cDNA molecule per two T cells was captured by template switching. The donors were split into four age groups: young (average approximately 16 years), middle-aged (roughly 39), aged (about 56) and long-lived (more than 80). To track age-related changes in TCR beta repertoire diversity, the study relied on deep sequencing normalized with unique cDNA molecular identifiers. The study analyzed two additional independent replicas of 1 million unique cDNA reads from the same blood draw for two donors, one aged 18 to 30 and one aged 80 or older.

As regards this clonotype: Which antigen it targets is not known. Base qualities are not provided; no much larger clone lies one nucleotide away.

A distance of 13 bases separates the germline ends of V and J, which lose 1 base and 4 bases respectively. From cysteine to phenylalanine, the CDR3 is 15 amino acids long. Kept here is only the CDR3 DNA, which spans 45 bases and is read in frame from base 1. In the germline V gene, CDR1 corresponds to MGHRA and CDR2 to YSYEKL. The donors were about 40 Caucasian individuals from Russia, aged about 6 to 100 years, who were systemically healthy. Each donor gave ten milliliters of peripheral blood, collected into EDTA-treated Vacutainer tubes. PBMCs were isolated by Ficoll-Paque density-gradient centrifugation, with at least 7 million obtained per sample. Total RNA was extracted from PBMCs with Trizol reagent, with at least 6 micrograms obtained per sample. For every donor, an aliquot of PBMCs went through flow cytometry to measure the percentages of naive CD45RAhigh/CD27high T cells. What the authors observed across the whole study: Observed TCR beta diversity per million T cells fell roughly linearly with age, and a significant reduction was already apparent by age approximately 41. Estimates of total diversity based on one million sequenced T cells were considered lower bounds and underestimates. There was a strong correlation between observed TCR beta diversity and the percentage of naive T cells measured by flow cytometry. Compared with the aged group, the long-lived group had more naive CD4+ T cells, fewer expanded clones and increased TCR diversity, suggesting age selection. Since profiling was done on bulk unsorted PBMCs, naive and antigen-experienced compartments could not be conclusively compared. Because the CMV infection status of the donors was unknown, age-related changes in expanded clonotypes may potentially have been confounded.

The library was built by means of 5' RACE. The sequencer listed for this sample is Illumina HiSeq 2500. A second 7 to 11 cycle PCR used a sample-barcoded 5' primer and a J-beta primer mix. A template-switch 5' adaptor carrying 12 random nucleotides introduced a unique molecular identifier onto each TCR beta cDNA molecule. At least 2.5 million CDR3-containing paired-end reads were obtained from each sample. The Mint cDNA synthesis kit, primed by a TRBC-specific oligonucleotide, was used to synthesize first-strand cDNA from all RNA. After uracil-DNA glycosylase treatment, a first 18-cycle PCR used universal primers M1SS and BC2_uni_R on all cDNA. Regarding the original processing steps: Normalization of each sample was performed by random selection of 1 million high-quality reads, each carrying a distinct molecular identifier. Instead of being binned into consensus sequences, reads with shared molecular identifiers were discarded. MiTCR, run with a Q25 quality threshold and the strictest error-elimination algorithm, handled CDR3 identification, clonotype clustering and error correction. A nonparametric unseen species model with Euler transformation was used to estimate lower-bound total TCR beta diversity. TCRdb trimmed the raw reads at Q25, called clones with MiXCR and kept productive beta chains. Each entry is one CDR3 protein sequence, shown with its most common DNA and genes. What appears here as the V and J calls and clone size reflects TCRdb's work, not the paper's. The sample has about 930,000 distinct CDR3 sequences on record, 25% to 35% of them singletons. The ten biggest clones cover approximately 10% of the sample.

These data were likewise used in another study, on T cells of mothers and their children. As noted in the second study: The donors were nine systemically healthy Caucasian individuals, made up of three mothers and their six children. cDNA synthesis consumed the entire amount of extracted RNA, loaded at about 1.5 ug RNA in each 15 ul reaction. In the second PCR, sample barcodes and 2-4 random nucleotides were introduced via the M1S primer. Over 8 million TCR beta CDR3 reads came from each mother, compared with about 3 million reads from each child. Thymic selection similarly shapes TCR recombination output in related and unrelated pairs, with minor effect from inherited differences. Related mother-child pairs always showed normalized repertoire overlap that was slightly higher than in unrelated mother-child pairs, though the difference was never significant. No persistent microchimeric T cell clones were found, with a detection sensitivity of 85 to 100 clones per million clonotypes. In the study, deep NGS was used to compare the TCR beta repertoires of mothers and children, and features distinguishing related mother-child pairs from unrelated individuals were sought. Mothers averaged about 40 +/- 4 years of age and children averaged about 10 +/- 4 years. After adapters were ligated using NEBNext reagents, the libraries underwent 100+100 nt paired-end sequencing on an Illumina HiSeq 2000. To avoid cross-contamination, the mother libraries and the child libraries were prepared a month apart and sequenced in separate runs. Between about 500,000 and 2,300,000 distinct TCR beta clonotypes were identified per donor. Naive TCR beta clonotypes were estimated from low-frequency clonotypes matched to each donor's FACS-determined naive share, without sorting.

This clonotype was obtained from a woman between 40 and 50 years old in good health. Specimen: blood. The rearrangement combines TRBV4-1 with TRBJ1-2; TRBD1 is a weak D gene call, 5 bases matching. DNA sequence: TGCGCCAGCAGCCAAGGACCGGGAGGGGTCTATGGCTACACCTTC. It specifies CASSQGPGGVYGYTF.